This TCR beta chain was captured by sequencing in a study of cytomegalovirus exposure and HLA in healthy donors. Looking at the study overall: Prior work identified around 120 million unique TCR beta sequences in roughly 180 million T cells.

This CDR3 has 14 residues. Germline V gene data show CDR1 as SGDLS and CDR2 as YYNGEE. Trimming removed 0 bases at V and 6 bases at J, with 13 bases between. The study ran its PCR with 60 Vbeta and 13 Jbeta primers. Method: immunoSEQ multiplex PCR; TCRdb's copy keeps in-frame clones and lacks some. The sample carries approximately 220,000 clones, roughly 70% recorded once. Input material: PBMCs. The receptor was derived from a woman aged 25 to 39 in good health and CMV-seronegative. The chain employs TRBV9 and TRBJ2-7; a weak D match, TRBD2 (5 bases). CDR3 in amino acids: CASSVDLGSGEQYF. CDR3 DNA sequence: TGTGCCAGCAGCGTAGACCTAGGGAGCGGCGAGCAGTACTTC. The whole variable domain, filled in from reference TRBV9 and TRBJ2-7, reads DSGVTQTPKHLITATGQRVTLRCSPRSGDLSVYWYQQSLDQGLQFLIQYYNGEERAKGNILERFSAQQFPDLHSELNLSSLELGDSALYFCASSVDLGSGEQYFGPGTRLTVT.